Listed below are T cell receptor beta chains from one sample, sequenced in a study of blood T cell repertoires in COVID-19. Generated by immunoSEQ multiplex PCR, the TCRdb table keeps only in-frame clones and is missing some. This sample has about 400,000 clones, with about 87% found just once. Sequenced sample: peripheral blood. Source of these receptors: a human donor in a cohort sampled during active COVID-19. CDR3s include the opening cysteine and the closing phenylalanine or tryptophan. Each record gives: V gene, D gene, clone size, J gene, CDR3 protein, CDR3 DNA. A D gene is named only where the DNA matches it firmly. Only some rows state a clone size, as once, few, many or a class for expanded clones.

v_gene: TRBV30; d_gene: TRBD2; abundance: -; j_gene: TRBJ2-1; CDR3aa: CAWSWGSGGANEQFF; CDR3nt: TGTGCCTGGAGTTGGGGTAGCGGGGGGGCCAATGAGCAGTTCTTC
v_gene: TRBV10-3; d_gene: -; abundance: -; j_gene: TRBJ2-7; CDR3aa: CAISDTGGLLYYEQYF; CDR3nt: TGTGCCATCAGTGACACAGGAGGGCTCTTGTACTACGAGCAGTACTTC
v_gene: TRBV4-1; d_gene: TRBD2; abundance: -; j_gene: TRBJ2-3; CDR3aa: CASSQDSLAGGDTQYF; CDR3nt: TGCGCCAGCAGCCAAGATTCACTAGCGGGGGGGGATACGCAGTATTTT
v_gene: TRBV30; d_gene: -; abundance: -; j_gene: TRBJ1-5; CDR3aa: CAWTKGRGSNQPQHF; CDR3nt: TGTGCCTGGACCAAGGGTCGGGGGTCCAATCAGCCCCAGCATTTT
v_gene: TRBV5-1; d_gene: TRBD2; abundance: -; j_gene: TRBJ2-1; CDR3aa: CASSPRVAGFYNEQFF; CDR3nt: TGCGCCAGCAGCCCAAGGGTAGCGGGGTTTTACAATGAGCAGTTCTTC
v_gene: TRBV7-2; d_gene: -; abundance: -; j_gene: TRBJ1-5; CDR3aa: CASSPTGTLNQPQHF; CDR3nt: TGTGCCAGCAGCCCAACCGGGACACTCAATCAGCCCCAGCATTTT
v_gene: TRBV3-1/TRBV3-2; d_gene: TRBD2; abundance: -; j_gene: TRBJ2-3; CDR3aa: CASSGLAETDTQYF; CDR3nt: TGTGCCAGCAGCGGGCTAGCGGAAACAGATACGCAGTATTTT
v_gene: TRBV13; d_gene: TRBD2; abundance: -; j_gene: TRBJ2-1; CDR3aa: CASSSSSGLSAYNEQFF; CDR3nt: TGTGCCAGCAGCTCCTCGTCGGGACTAAGTGCCTACAATGAGCAGTTCTTC
v_gene: TRBV30; d_gene: -; abundance: -; j_gene: TRBJ2-7; CDR3aa: CAWTEWQAAYEQYF; CDR3nt: TGTGCCTGGACCGAATGGCAGGCCGCCTACGAGCAGTACTTC
v_gene: TRBV5-6; d_gene: TRBD2; abundance: -; j_gene: TRBJ2-7; CDR3aa: CASSQTSGGFHEQYF; CDR3nt: TGTGCCAGCAGCCAGACTAGCGGGGGGTTCCACGAGCAGTACTTC
v_gene: TRBV30; d_gene: -; abundance: -; j_gene: TRBJ2-7; CDR3aa: CAWSRTHYEQYF; CDR3nt: TGTGCCTGGAGCAGAACCCACTACGAGCAGTACTTC
v_gene: TRBV9; d_gene: -; abundance: -; j_gene: TRBJ1-4; CDR3aa: CASSVGPEMNNEKLFF; CDR3nt: TGTGCCAGCAGCGTAGGTCCAGAAATGAATAATGAAAAACTGTTTTTT
v_gene: TRBV5-6; d_gene: -; abundance: once; j_gene: TRBJ1-5; CDR3aa: CASSSLTQAGSNQPQHF; CDR3nt: TGTGCCAGCAGCTCCCTTACCCAAGCAGGTAGCAATCAGCCCCAGCATTTT
v_gene: TRBV27; d_gene: -; abundance: -; j_gene: TRBJ2-5; CDR3aa: CASRSTGDQETQYF; CDR3nt: TGTGCCAGCAGGTCTACAGGTGACCAAGAGACCCAGTACTTC
v_gene: TRBV19; d_gene: TRBD1; abundance: -; j_gene: TRBJ2-1; CDR3aa: CASSTNRGNEQFF; CDR3nt: TGTGCCAGTAGTACCAACAGGGGAAATGAGCAGTTCTTC
v_gene: TRBV10-1; d_gene: TRBD1; abundance: -; j_gene: TRBJ1-2; CDR3aa: CASIPRQGANGYTF; CDR3nt: TGCGCCAGCATCCCCAGACAGGGGGCTAATGGCTACACCTTC
v_gene: TRBV20-1; d_gene: -; abundance: -; j_gene: TRBJ1-2; CDR3aa: CSASLRGTGNYGYTF; CDR3nt: TGCAGCGCGAGTCTTCGGGGGACGGGGAACTATGGCTACACCTTC
v_gene: TRBV4-2; d_gene: -; abundance: -; j_gene: TRBJ1-3; CDR3aa: CASSQGQDSSGNTIYF; CDR3nt: TGTGCCAGCAGCCAAGGACAGGACAGCTCTGGAAACACCATATATTTT
v_gene: TRBV5-6; d_gene: TRBD1; abundance: few; j_gene: TRBJ1-6; CDR3aa: CASSKTGIRSPLHF; CDR3nt: TGTGCCAGCAGCAAGACAGGGATCCGTTCACCCCTCCACTTT
v_gene: TRBV5-1; d_gene: TRBD2; abundance: once; j_gene: TRBJ2-1; CDR3aa: CASSLLGTSGYNEQFF; CDR3nt: TGCGCCAGCAGCTTGCTGGGGACTAGTGGCTACAATGAGCAGTTCTTC
v_gene: TRBV6-5; d_gene: -; abundance: -; j_gene: TRBJ2-3; CDR3aa: CASSYLLQQGMDTQYF; CDR3nt: TGTGCCAGCAGTTACCTCCTCCAACAGGGCATGGATACGCAGTATTTT
v_gene: TRBV27; d_gene: -; abundance: -; j_gene: TRBJ2-2; CDR3aa: CASSDLRDIYSAGELFF; CDR3nt: TGTGCCAGCAGCGACCTCAGGGATATTTATTCCGCCGGGGAGCTGTTTTTT
v_gene: TRBV6-6; d_gene: TRBD2; abundance: once; j_gene: TRBJ2-3; CDR3aa: CASSPGSGRGGDTQYF; CDR3nt: TGTGCCAGCAGTCCAGGGAGCGGGAGGGGGGGAGATACGCAGTATTTT
v_gene: TRBV3-1/TRBV3-2; d_gene: -; abundance: once; j_gene: TRBJ2-3; CDR3aa: CASSHLSGSTDTQYF; CDR3nt: TGTGCCAGCAGCCACCTGAGCGGCAGCACAGATACGCAGTATTTT
v_gene: TRBV27; d_gene: -; abundance: -; j_gene: TRBJ1-5; CDR3aa: CASSQGRGHQPQHF; CDR3nt: TGTGCCAGCAGTCAGGGGCGGGGGCATCAGCCCCAGCATTTT
v_gene: TRBV25-1; d_gene: TRBD1; abundance: -; j_gene: TRBJ1-2; CDR3aa: CASSDQSQGDYGYTF; CDR3nt: TGTGCCAGCAGTGATCAATCGCAGGGGGACTATGGCTACACCTTC
v_gene: TRBV6-5; d_gene: TRBD1; abundance: -; j_gene: TRBJ1-4; CDR3aa: CASKDRQSNEKLFF; CDR3nt: TGTGCCAGCAAGGACAGGCAGTCCAATGAAAAACTGTTTTTT
v_gene: TRBV29-1; d_gene: TRBD2; abundance: -; j_gene: TRBJ2-1; CDR3aa: CSVVGGGVSYNEQFF; CDR3nt: TGCAGCGTTGTCGGCGGGGGGGTCTCCTACAATGAGCAGTTCTTC